The 7 T cell receptor beta chains below were found in one sample sequenced in a study of blood T cell repertoires in COVID-19. Profiled with immunoSEQ multiplex PCR; TCRdb holds only in-frame clones, not every one. The sample includes a few hundred thousand clones, around 89% of them seen just once. Sequencing was done on a sample of peripheral blood. The receptors derive from a woman aged 50 to 60 with COVID-19, enrolled during active disease.

The V and J genes are TRBV30 and TRBJ2-5; TRBD1 matches at 7 bases. The CDR3 extends over 14 amino acids. In germline, CDR1 is GTSNPN, CDR2 SVGIG (reference sequence). V lost 0 bases, J lost 4 bases, and 5 bases stayed unmatched. The CDR3 bases are TGTGCCTGGAGTGTGCCGGGACAGATAGAGACCCAGTACTTC. Amino acid sequence: CAWSVPGQIETQYF.

The V gene is TRBV4-1, the J gene TRBJ2-6, with a tentative D call TRBD1 (6 bases). This CDR3 spans 16 amino acids. V lost 4 bases to trimming and J lost 3 bases, with 13 bases between them. Per the germline V gene, CDR1 is MGHRA and CDR2 is YSYEKL. The CDR3 here is CASSPQGLVGANVLTF. CDR3 coding DNA: TGCGCCAGCAGCCCCCAGGGGCTTGTTGGGGCCAACGTCCTGACTTTC.

V and J are TRBV12-3 or TRBV12-4 and TRBJ2-7; weak D call: TRBD1 (6 bases). V gave up 5 bases and J gave up 0 bases, with 8 bases separating them. The length of the CDR3 is 13 residues. CDR3 loop: CASSTGNSYEQYF. DNA for the CDR3: TGTGCCAGCAGTACAGGGAACTCCTACGAGCAGTACTTC.

The gene calls are TRBV24-1 and TRBJ1-5; TRBD1 aligns across 7 bases. Germline CDR1 and CDR2: KGHDR and SFDVKD. The CDR3 extends over 14 amino acids. V shed 7 bases and J 6 bases; nucleotides not matched to a gene: 8. CDR3 sequence reads: CATSLTGKGQPQHF. The CDR3 DNA is TGTGCCACCAGCCTGACAGGGAAAGGTCAGCCCCAGCATTTT.

This chain joins TRBV5-4 and TRBJ2-1, with TRBD2 matching over 8 bases. The J segment lost 4 bases and the V segment lost 5 bases, leaving 5 bases of the junction unmatched. The CDR3 totals 14 residues. Germline assignment: CDR1 SGHNT and CDR2 YYREEE (reference sequence). CDR3 sequence reads: CASSTGGRYNEQFF. The CDR3 DNA sequence: TGTGCCAGCAGTACGGGGGGGCGGTACAATGAGCAGTTCTTC.

V gene TRBV29-1 combines with J gene TRBJ1-5, with D possibly being TRBD1 (6 bases). The CDR3 has 14 residues. V was pared by 6 bases and J by 3 bases, with 15 bases between. Germline loops: CDR1 SQVTM, CDR2 ANQGSEA. The CDR3 is CSVATQGNNQPQHF. The CDR3 DNA reads as TGCAGCGTAGCTACACAGGGTAACAATCAGCCCCAGCATTTT.

The chain is built from TRBV30 and TRBJ2-1; possible D gene TRBD1, 5 bases. V lost 4 bases to trimming and J lost 1 base, with 26 bases between them. CDR1 and CDR2 from the germline V gene are GTSNPN and SVGIG (reference sequence). This CDR3 contains 19 residues. The DNA for the CDR3 is TGTGCCTGGACCACATTTCCCCCCCCGGACGGACAATCCTACAATGAGCAGTTCTTC. Protein sequence: CAWTTFPPPDGQSYNEQFF.